This entry describes one T cell receptor beta chain. This clonotype occurred a few times. Its antigen has not been determined. No much larger clone is present one base from it, and per-base qualities are unavailable. The sample was run on an Illumina HiSeq 1500. TCRdb reprocessed the public reads (quality trimming at Q25 with fastp, clone calling with MiXCR) and kept in-frame beta chains. Entries that share a CDR3 protein sequence are merged under the most common genes and DNA. The sample table lists approximately 310,000 distinct CDR3 sequences, 20% to 30% of them with a count of one. The ten largest clones take up about an eighth of the sample. The record originates from a study of T cell repertoires in cytomegalovirus infection (dated 2019 in TCRdb). Regarding the study in general: Peptide stimulations targeted recently identified HLA-C-restricted CMV epitopes, whose presentation resists viral immunomodulation, together with well-studied HLA-B-restricted epitopes. The HLA type of each donor mattered for the analysis, because public TCR beta signatures pointed to carriage of CMV infection along with the matching HLA type. Paper-wide results and their limitations: The ex vivo response was dominated by HLA-C-restricted CMV-specific TCR beta clonotypes, which also provided the single most frequent clonotype in two of eight donors. In both this cohort and an independent cohort of 352 donors, the cumulative frequency of public TCR beta family members distinguished carriers of CMV infection plus the relevant HLA type.

What the treatment or condition label conveys for this sample: in vitro stimulation with specific CMV peptide epitopes to enrich CMV-specific T cells. At the junction V is shortened by 7 bases and J by 0 bases, with 10 bases in between. The germline V gene sets CDR1 to SGDLS and CDR2 to YYNGEE. The CDR3 holds 13 amino acids from the cysteine to the phenylalanine. Just the 39-base CDR3 DNA is kept, in frame starting at base 1. The receptor chain draws on TRBV9 and TRBJ1-2, with no D gene named confidently. Here the sequenced sample was cultured PBMCs, taken from culture after CMV antigen stimulation. The sequence derives from a human donor in good health (CMV status not recorded). Some clones in this sample may be carry-over from other donors' samples. The CDR3 protein: CASHSGSNYGYTF. The DNA sequence is as follows: TGTGCCAGCCACTCCGGTTCTAACTATGGCTACACCTTC.